The 28 T cell receptor beta chains presented below share a single source sample, sequenced in a study of sequential checkpoint blockade in melanoma. Repertoires were generated with immunoSEQ multiplex PCR, while TCRdb's copy carries only in-frame clones and drops some. The sample has around 10,000 clones; roughly 23% are singletons. The treatment is: randomized to nivolumab then ipilimumab (arm A) or the reverse (arm B). The sample in question was tumor tissue (inferred from file names), obtained from a patient given nivolumab and ipilimumab in sequence. Receptor source: a human donor with melanoma.

The genes are TRBV9 and TRBJ2-1; no reliable D call. From germline, CDR1 is SGDLS and CDR2 YYNGEE. With 0 bases removed from V and 8 bases from J, the gap between germline ends came to 12 bases. The CDR3 length is 14 residues. CDR3 in DNA: TGTGCCAGCAGCGTAGGCCTAAGTATGGATGAGCAGTTCTTC. It codes for CASSVGLSMDEQFF.

This clone was observed a handful of times. The chain has TRBV6-8 and TRBJ1-2; D perhaps matches TRBD1 (5 bases). Germline V lookup: CDR1 MNHGY, CDR2 SAAAGT. Trimming cost V 4 bases and J 6 bases, with 18 bases left between them. The CDR3 runs to 15 residues. CDR3 residues: CASSSMGGNWDGYTF. In DNA, the CDR3 is TGTGCCAGCAGTTCAATGGGGGGAAATTGGGATGGCTACACCTTC.

The V and J genes are TRBV11-3 and TRBJ1-2; D call uncertain. V was clipped by 0 bases and J by 2 bases, with 7 bases between them. The CDR3 runs to 14 residues. Germline CDR1 SGHNT, CDR2 YENEEA. The DNA for the CDR3 is TGTGCCAGCAGCTTAGATACGAGAAACTATGGCTACACCTTC. Translating gives CASSLDTRNYGYTF.

This clone was detected only a few times. J is TRBJ1-4 and V is TRBV11-3, with D maybe TRBD1 (6 bases). The V end was cut by 5 bases, the J end by 8 bases, with 18 bases between. Germline loops: CDR1 SGHNT, CDR2 YENEEA. The CDR3 has 15 amino acids. In nucleotides, the CDR3 is TGTGCCAGCAGCCCCGAGGGGGGACAAGGAGAAAAACTGTTTTTT. Its protein product is CASSPEGGQGEKLFF. Full variable domain (missing parts from reference TRBV11-3 and TRBJ1-4): EAGVVQSPRYKIIEKKQPVAFWCNPISGHNTLYWYLQNLGQGPELLIRYENEEAVDDSQLPKDRFSAERLKGVDSTLKIQPAELGDSAVYLCASSPEGGQGEKLFFGSGTQLSVL.

This chain links TRBV19 with TRBJ2-4; 12 nucleotides line up with TRBD2. This CDR3 has 17 amino acids. The germline gives CDR1 LNHDA, CDR2 SQIVND (reference sequence). The J segment lost 6 bases and the V segment lost 4 bases, leaving 10 bases of the junction unmatched. In DNA, the CDR3 is TGTGCCAGTAGTACCGGAGCTAGCGGGGGGGCCGGAAACATTCAGTACTTC. Translated: CASSTGASGGAGNIQYF.

The rearrangement links TRBV6-8 to TRBJ2-7; tentatively, D is TRBD2 (6 bases). Germline V gene sequence: CDR1 MNHGY, CDR2 SAAAGT. Deletions cut 7 bases from V and 1 base from J, with 17 bases between. This CDR3 region has 15 residues. Here the CDR3 reads CASTVGGLGSYEQYF. Written as DNA, the CDR3 is TGTGCCAGCACAGTTGGGGGGTTGGGGTCCTACGAGCAGTACTTC.

The chain recombines TRBV11-3 with TRBJ1-5; D ambiguous. The germline CDR1 and CDR2 sequences are SGHNT and YENEEA. Trimming shortened V by 3 bases and J by 6 bases, and 15 bases separated the two germline ends. This CDR3 spans 15 amino acids. The DNA of the CDR3 is TGTGCCAGCAGCTTTTATGCAGGTCTCAGTCAGCCCCAGCATTTT. Translation: CASSFYAGLSQPQHF.

The chain couples TRBV28 to TRBJ1-2; a possible D gene is TRBD1 (6 bases). Per germline, CDR1 MDHEN and CDR2 SYDVKM. The germline V and J ends were trimmed by 3 bases and 4 bases, with 12 bases remaining between them. This CDR3 contains 14 residues. The CDR3 DNA is TGTGCCAGCAGTTTTCCGGGGGCAACCTATGGCTACACCTTC. Its protein product is CASSFPGATYGYTF.

This clone appeared many times. The chain combines TRBV9 with TRBJ2-7, with 10 bases lining up with TRBD1. J gave up 3 bases and V 2 bases, and 2 bases lay outside the gene matches. Germline-derived CDR1 and CDR2 are SGDLS and YYNGEE. The CDR3 contains 14 residues. The CDR3 loop reads CASSVGQGGYEQYF. The CDR3 DNA reads TGTGCCAGCAGCGTCGGACAGGGGGGCTACGAGCAGTACTTC.

The gene calls are TRBV7-5 and TRBJ2-3; TRBD1 reflects the table's D call only, with no check against the DNA. TRBV7-5 is a recognized pseudogene. This CDR3 has 14 amino acids. CDR3 DNA sequence: TGTGCCAGCACCCGGACAGGGTGGAAAGATACGCAGTATTTT. Translating it yields CASTRTGWKDTQYF.

This chain uses TRBV23-1 with TRBJ2-3; D gene unclear. TRBV23-1 is placed among ORFs of uncertain function. V was clipped by 6 bases and J by 2 bases, with 9 bases between them. The CDR3 is made up of 13 amino acids. CDR3 in DNA: TGCGCCAGCAGCAACGCCCCCACAGATACGCAGTATTTT. Its protein product is CASSNAPTDTQYF.

Many counts were recorded for this clone. The CDR3 sequence: CASSPRTGWTEAFF. DNA for the CDR3: TGTGCCAGCAGCCCGCGGACAGGGTGGACTGAAGCTTTCTTT. The chain employs TRBV9 and TRBJ1-1; TRBD1 matches at 8 bases. The CDR3 length is 14 residues. Germline V lookup: CDR1 SGDLS, CDR2 YYNGEE. Trimming took 4 bases from V and 5 from J; bases not matched to a gene: 7.

This clone was found a few times. The rearrangement joins TRBV6-8 to TRBJ1-2, with TRBD1 as a possible D gene (5 bases). The V gene lost 4 bases and the J gene lost 0 bases, with 15 bases spanning the gap. Per the germline V gene, CDR1 is MNHGY and CDR2 is SAAAGT. This CDR3 spans 16 amino acids. This chain's CDR3 is CASSFRYLGPNYGYTF. CDR3 DNA sequence: TGTGCCAGCAGTTTCCGTTACTTGGGGCCTAACTATGGCTACACCTTC.

A note on this clone: One end of the junction is discordant with germline, which a read error may explain. The chain couples TRBV6-7 to TRBJ1-4; D is possibly TRBD1 (5 bases). TRBV6-7 is placed among ORFs of uncertain function. The CDR3 is made up of 12 amino acids. In nucleotides, the CDR3 is TGTGCCAGCAGTGAAGCCGGGGGGACTGGGATTTTT. Amino acid sequence: CASSEAGGTGIF.

The rearrangement uses TRBV11-3 and TRBJ2-2; maybe TRBD2 (6 bases). Germline CDR1 reads SGHNT; CDR2 reads YENEEA. With 1 base removed from V and 2 bases from J, the gap between germline ends came to 14 bases. This CDR3 comprises 17 residues. The CDR3 loop reads CASSLGGRRGNTGELFF. DNA of the CDR3: TGTGCCAGCAGCTTAGGGGGCAGGCGGGGAAACACCGGGGAGCTGTTTTTT.

The chain combines TRBV10-2 with TRBJ2-3; D is undetermined. The CDR3 sequence is 14 residues long. V dropped 4 bases and J dropped 3 bases, with 11 bases sitting between them. Germline loops: CDR1 WSHSY, CDR2 SAAADI. CDR3 in DNA: TGCGCCAGCAGTGGAGTTGGTAGAACAGATACGCAGTATTTT. Protein: CASSGVGRTDTQYF.

The chain combines TRBV25-1 with TRBJ2-5; the D is unclear. This CDR3 is 12 amino acids long. V shed 4 bases and J shed 2 bases, with 5 bases lying between them. Germline V gives CDR1 MGHDK, CDR2 SYGVNS. Here the CDR3 DNA reads TGTGCCAGCAGTGGGGATCAAGAGACCCAGTACTTC. This codes for CASSGDQETQYF.

This clone was recorded only once. V is TRBV23-1 and J is TRBJ2-7; D unresolved. TRBV23-1 has ORF status, its function being uncertain. This CDR3 comprises 14 residues. V was pared by 1 base and J by 3 bases, with 10 bases between. The CDR3 region has the DNA TGCGCCAGCAGTCAATGGGTAAGGCGCTACGAGCAGTACTTC. As protein: CASSQWVRRYEQYF.

This chain links TRBV6-8 with TRBJ2-3; the match to TRBD2 covers 10 bases. Per the germline V gene, CDR1 is MNHGY and CDR2 is SAAAGT. V shed 6 bases and J 2 bases; nucleotides not matched to a gene: 5. The CDR3 is 15 residues long. Here the CDR3 reads CASSHLAGDTDTQYF. The CDR3 DNA sequence: TGTGCCAGCAGCCATCTAGCGGGGGACACAGATACGCAGTATTTT.

CDR3 nucleotide sequence: TGCAGCGGGGTCGCGGGGAGTAAAAATGAAAAACTGTTTTTT. Translating it yields CSGVAGSKNEKLFF. The V gene is TRBV29-1, the J gene TRBJ1-4; unclear D gene. Germline V gene lookup returns CDR1 SQVTM and CDR2 ANQGSEA. Trimming removed 7 bases at V and 5 bases at J, with 17 bases between. This CDR3 is 14 amino acids long.

The V call is TRBV9, the J call TRBJ1-2; tentative D call: TRBD1 (6 bases). V lost 5 bases, J lost 0 bases, and 11 bases lay in between. The germline V gene encodes CDR1 SGDLS and CDR2 YYNGEE. The CDR3 is 14 residues long. The CDR3 region has the DNA TGTGCCAGCAGGGACAGCTTCACTAACTATGGCTACACCTTC. Translation gives CASRDSFTNYGYTF.

This clone was counted at least ten times. V gene TRBV11-3 combines with J gene TRBJ1-1; D is unclear. Trimming pared 3 bases from V and 5 bases from J, leaving 13 bases between. CDR1 and CDR2 from the germline V gene are SGHNT and YENEEA. CDR3 length: 14 residues. The CDR3 DNA reads as TGTGCCAGCAGCTTGTTTGGGCTGGGAACTGAAGCTTTCTTT. Translated, it gives CASSLFGLGTEAFF.

This chain uses TRBV5-1 with TRBJ2-3; D is possibly TRBD1 or TRBD2 (6 bases each). V lost 4 bases and J 3 bases, leaving 18 bases between the germline ends. CDR3 length: 16 amino acids. From germline, CDR1 is SGHRS and CDR2 YFSETQ. As DNA, the CDR3 is TGCGCCAGCAGCAGAAGTGGGGGGCTTGTAACAGATACGCAGTATTTT. It specifies CASSRSGGLVTDTQYF.

By its share, this clone is large. The chain has TRBV6-8 and TRBJ1-1; D unclear. V shed 0 bases and J shed 1 base, with 18 bases lying between them. The CDR3 runs 18 residues. Looked up from germline, CDR1 is MNHGY and CDR2 is SAAAGT. The CDR3 nucleotides are TGTGCCAGCAGTTACTCATCCGGATTTGATGTTGGGAACACTGAAGCTTTCTTT. Amino acid sequence: CASSYSSGFDVGNTEAFF.

The chain couples TRBV19 to TRBJ1-1; D remains unclear. Trimming shortened V by 1 base and J by 5 bases, and 5 bases separated the two germline ends. This CDR3 has 12 amino acids. Germline V gene data show CDR1 as LNHDA and CDR2 as SQIVND (reference sequence). The CDR3 DNA sequence: TGTGCCAGTAGTATAGGAATGACTGAAGCTTTCTTT. The encoded protein is CASSIGMTEAFF. Combining the CDR3 with reference TRBV19 and TRBJ1-1 gives the whole variable domain DGGITQSPKYLFRKEGQNVTLSCEQNLNHDAMYWYRQDPGQGLRLIYYSQIVNDFQKGDIAEGYSVSREKKESFPLTVTSAQKNPTAFYLCASSIGMTEAFFGQGTRLTVV.

The chain recombines TRBV11-3 with TRBJ2-1, with 13 bases identical to TRBD2. The CDR3 extends over 16 amino acids. V lost 5 bases and J lost 3; bases outside the gene matches: 4. Germline lookup yields CDR1 SGHNT and CDR2 YENEEA. The CDR3, as DNA: TGTGCCAGCAGCCGGACTAGCGGGGGCTTCTACAATGAGCAGTTCTTC. Translation: CASSRTSGGFYNEQFF. The full variable domain, in which reference TRBV11-3 and TRBJ2-1 provide the parts outside the CDR3, is EAGVVQSPRYKIIEKKQPVAFWCNPISGHNTLYWYLQNLGQGPELLIRYENEEAVDDSQLPKDRFSAERLKGVDSTLKIQPAELGDSAVYLCASSRTSGGFYNEQFFGPGTRLTVL.

This clone has only a few counts. This chain joins TRBV11-3 and TRBJ1-5; D possibly corresponds to TRBD1 (6 bases). Trimming took off 5 bases at V and 1 base at J, with 12 bases between the two ends. The CDR3 runs to 15 residues. Germline loops: CDR1 SGHNT, CDR2 YENEEA. Here the CDR3 reads CASSPTGWSNQPQHF. The CDR3 DNA sequence: TGTGCCAGCAGCCCGACAGGATGGAGCAATCAGCCCCAGCATTTT.

In its sample, this clone was seen once. This chain joins TRBV19 and TRBJ1-5, with D possibly being TRBD1 (5 bases). With 10 bases removed from V and 4 bases from J, the gap between germline ends came to 11 bases. Germline CDR1 and CDR2: LNHDA and SQIVND (reference sequence). The CDR3 is 12 residues long. The CDR3 nucleotides are TGTGCCACCCGGGGGAGAAATCAGCCCCAGCATTTT. Its translation: CATRGRNQPQHF.